These 27 T cell receptor beta chains share one sample of origin, sequenced in a study of tumor-infiltrating lymphocytes in oesophageal squamous cell carcinoma. TCRdb fed the PCR reads into MiXCR, producing one record per CDR3 protein. The repertoire includes 20,000 to 25,000 distinct CDR3 sequences, 35% to 40% of them detected once, and about 12% sits in the top ten. The source material was esophageal tumor tissue. Receptors originate from a male donor with esophageal squamous cell carcinoma.

CDR3 region: CASSPGAEKLFF. The CDR3 nucleotides are TGTGCCAGCAGCCCAGGGGCTGAAAAACTGTTTTTT. The V and J genes are TRBV27 and TRBJ1-4, with TRBD1 as a possible D gene (6 bases). Germline assignment: CDR1 MNHEY and CDR2 SMNVEV (reference sequence). The CDR3 contains 12 residues. Trimming left V 6 bases short and J 7 bases short, with 9 bases between. Full variable domain (missing parts from reference TRBV27 and TRBJ1-4): EAQVTQNPRYLITVTGKKLTVTCSQNMNHEYMSWYRQDPGLGLRQIYYSMNVEVTDKGDVPEGYKVSRKEKRNFPLILESPSPNQTSLYFCASSPGAEKLFFGSGTQLSVL.

Many counts were recorded for this clonotype. This sequence joins TRBV28 and TRBJ2-1, with D perhaps TRBD1 (5 bases). The V and J ends lost 1 base and 0 bases respectively, with 13 bases between them. The CDR3 has 17 residues. The germline gives CDR1 MDHEN, CDR2 SYDVKM. Here the CDR3 reads CASSLSPGMGSYNEQFF. CDR3 nucleotides: TGTGCCAGCAGTTTATCTCCAGGGATGGGCTCCTACAATGAGCAGTTCTTC.

Details on this clonotype: The CDR3 carries no conserved terminal phenylalanine or tryptophan, so it likely arises from a read error. Because the CDR3's place on the DNA is in doubt, the DNA is left out and the CDR3 is given as listed by TCRdb. The chain uses TRBV11-1 and TRBJ1-1; the listed D gene, TRBD1, was not tested against the DNA. Ends included, the CDR3 has 18 residues. Looked up from germline, CDR1 is SGHAT and CDR2 is FQDESV (reference sequence). This chain's CDR3 is CASSLRMGQSPTSSTSAP.

Remarks on this clonotype: As the CDR3 is not closed by the conserved phenylalanine or tryptophan, this likely results from a read error. The DNA is left out, because the CDR3 cannot be placed on it with certainty; the CDR3 is given as TCRdb lists it. The chain joins TRBV7-3 to TRBJ1-1; the listed D gene, TRBD1, was not tested against the DNA. Counting both end residues, the CDR3 totals 19 amino acids. Germline loops: CDR1 SGHTA, CDR2 FQGTGA. CDR3 protein: CASSLPRPVIAISPSILVM.

This clonotype was found a few times. The V call is TRBV5-1, the J call TRBJ2-3; 7 bases map to TRBD2. The trim removed 0 bases at V and 14 bases at J, leaving 15 bases unmatched. The CDR3 is made up of 15 amino acids. Germline V lookup: CDR1 SGHRS, CDR2 YFSETQ. The CDR3 protein is CASSLATSGEGCWYF. Written as DNA, the CDR3 is TGCGCCAGCAGCTTGGCCACGAGCGGGGAGGGCTGTTGGTATTTT.

The chain employs TRBV6-4 and TRBJ2-3; 9 bases line up with TRBD2. Per germline, CDR1 MRHNA and CDR2 SNTAGT. CDR3 size: 16 residues. V lost 0 bases and J lost 3; bases outside the gene matches: 4. The CDR3 here is CASSDSSGSGTDTQYF. The CDR3, as DNA: TGTGCCAGCAGTGACTCTAGCGGGAGCGGTACAGATACGCAGTATTTT.

The table lists this clonotype with a few counts. This could be a read error, since a much larger clone is one nucleotide away. The chain has TRBV12-5 and TRBJ2-3, with D possibly called TRBD1 or TRBD2 (6 bases each). This CDR3 contains 16 residues. Germline V gives CDR1 LGHNT, CDR2 FRNRAP. V was trimmed by 0 bases and J by 14 bases, leaving 24 bases between them. The CDR3 nucleotides are TGTGCTAGTGGTTTGGTACTGGGGGGCGCAGGCGGGGAGCTGTATTTT. Translation: CASGLVLGGAGGELYF.

In this sample, this clonotype turned up once. The chain links TRBV7-9 to TRBJ2-1, with unresolved D. Trimming took off 5 bases at V and 5 bases at J, with 13 bases between the two ends. CDR1 is SEHNR and CDR2 is FQNEAQ in the germline V gene (reference sequence). This CDR3 is built from 14 residues. In nucleotides, the CDR3 is TGTGCCAGCAGCCCCTCCCGGTCAGACAATGAGCAGTTCTTC. It is translated as CASSPSRSDNEQFF.

This clonotype appeared a few times. The chain couples TRBV3-1 to TRBJ2-6; TRBD1 matches 9 bases. This CDR3 contains 20 residues. V was pared by 1 base and J by 1 base, with 11 bases of the junction left unmatched. Per the germline V gene, CDR1 is LGHDT and CDR2 is YNNKEL (reference sequence). The CDR3: CASSQVSSGQGISGANVLTF. The CDR3 DNA reads TGTGCCAGCAGCCAAGTTTCCTCGGGACAGGGTATTTCTGGGGCCAACGTCCTGACTTTC.

CDR3 protein: CASSLGPSRYEQYF. The CDR3 DNA follows: TGTGCCAGCAGCTTAGGCCCTAGTAGGTACGAGCAGTACTTC. The rearrangement links TRBV7-2 to TRBJ2-1; D is unclear. The J call may be faulty, since TRBJ2-7 better matches the DNA end. This CDR3 has 14 residues. CDR1 is SGHTA and CDR2 is FQGNSA in the germline V gene.

This clonotype was detected ten times or more. A junction boundary mismatches the germline segment, possibly from a read error. The chain links TRBV7-9 to TRBJ2-4; TRBD1 or TRBD2 may be the D gene (5 bases each). CDR3 length equals 15 residues. Germline-derived CDR1 and CDR2 are SEHNR and FQNEAQ (reference sequence). The CDR3 sequence is CASSLGGRDNSPLHF. In DNA form, the CDR3 reads TGTGCCAGCAGCTTAGGGGGCCGGGATAATTCACCCCTCCACTTC.

The chain carries TRBV7-3 and TRBJ2-5, with 8 bases identical to TRBD2. The last part of the DNA fits TRBJ2-1 better; the J call may be wrong. The length of the CDR3 is 13 residues. CDR1 SGHTA and CDR2 FQGTGA come from the germline V gene. CDR3 bases: TGTGCCAGCAGCTTTACCGGGGGGGAGACCCAGTTCTTC. Translation gives CASSFTGGETQFF.

This clonotype was recorded at least ten times. V and J are TRBV11-3 and TRBJ2-7; TRBD2 is a possible D gene (6 bases). Per the germline V gene, CDR1 is SGHNT and CDR2 is YENEEA. V lost 0 bases, J lost 7 bases, and 7 bases lay in between. The length of the CDR3 is 12 residues. The chain's CDR3 is CASSLDGGEQYF. Here the CDR3 DNA reads TGTGCCAGCAGCTTAGATGGGGGGGAGCAGTACTTC.

This chain links TRBV12-3 or TRBV12-4 with TRBJ2-4; a weak D match, TRBD1 (5 bases). The J call may be in error: the DNA end matches TRBJ2-5 better. CDR3 size: 13 residues. The CDR3 region has the DNA TGTGCCAGCAGCCTATCCCCAGGGGAGACCCAGTACTTC. Its translation: CASSLSPGETQYF.

V is TRBV7-2 and J is TRBJ2-5; D is possibly TRBD2 (5 bases). The assigned J gene may be wrong: the sequence end matches TRBJ2-1 better. The CDR3 runs to 14 residues. Per germline, CDR1 SGHTA and CDR2 FQGNSA. CDR3 residues: CASSLVAKYNEQFF. CDR3 DNA sequence: TGTGCCAGCAGCTTGGTAGCGAAATACAATGAGCAGTTCTTC.

This clonotype was seen ten or more times. The gene calls are TRBV5-1 and TRBJ2-7, with TRBD2 matching over 8 bases. CDR1 is SGHRS, CDR2 YFSETQ, per germline. V trimming: 0 bases; J trimming: 0 bases; junction bases outside the gene matches: 2. This CDR3 is 15 amino acids long. In DNA form, the CDR3 reads TGCGCCAGCAGCTTGGTAGCGGGGAGCTCCTACGAGCAGTACTTC. Its translation is CASSLVAGSSYEQYF.

In its sample, this clonotype was seen many times. This sequence joins TRBV7-2 and TRBJ2-4; D remains ambiguous. CDR1 is SGHTA, CDR2 FQGNSA, per germline. V shed 0 bases and J shed 8 bases, with 8 bases lying between them. The CDR3 is made up of 13 amino acids. The CDR3 spells CASSLATRDIQYF. The CDR3 DNA sequence: TGTGCCAGCAGCTTAGCAACCCGGGACATTCAGTACTTC.

This clonotype is labeled medium-sized. This chain joins TRBV7-3 and TRBJ2-7; no firm D call. The CDR3 contains 17 residues. Looked up from germline, CDR1 is SGHTA and CDR2 is FQGTGA. V was pared by 7 bases and J by 3 bases, with 25 bases between. CDR3 amino acids: CASTSEGPPPHRYEQYF. The CDR3 nucleotides are TGTGCCAGCACCTCAGAAGGACCGCCTCCTCACCGCTACGAGCAGTACTTC.

The chain is built from TRBV7-8 and TRBJ2-1; 14 bases align to TRBD2. The better agreement between TRBJ2-7 and the DNA end casts doubt on the J call. CDR3 length: 15 residues. The V gene's germline CDR1 is SGHVS and CDR2 FQNEAQ. The CDR3 sequence is CASEQGLAGAYEQYF. Written as DNA, the CDR3 is TGTGCCAGCGAACAGGGACTAGCGGGAGCCTACGAGCAGTACTTC.

This clonotype appeared a few times. The CDR3 does not close with the conserved phenylalanine or tryptophan, likely indicating a read error. No DNA is shown, since the ends of the CDR3 on it are uncertain; the CDR3 is the one TCRdb lists. The rearrangement uses TRBV6-6 and TRBJ2-6; TRBD2, the table's D call, lacks a check against the DNA. The CDR3 contains 11 residues when both ends are counted. The germline V gene encodes CDR1 MNHNY and CDR2 SVGAGI (reference sequence). CDR3 loop: CASSYSNIAGG.

The chain couples TRBV5-1 to TRBJ2-1; TRBD1 matches at 8 bases. V lost 1 base to trimming and J lost 0 bases; unmatched junction nucleotides: 3. CDR1 is SGHRS and CDR2 is YFSETQ in the germline V gene. The CDR3 consists of 16 residues. CDR3 DNA: TGCGCCAGCAGCTTGTCCGGACAGGGCTCCTACAATGAGCAGTTCTTC. Protein sequence: CASSLSGQGSYNEQFF. Full variable domain (outside the CDR3, taken from reference TRBV5-1 and TRBJ2-1): KAGVTQTPRYLIKTRGQQVTLSCSPISGHRSVSWYQQTPGQGLQFLFEYFSETQRNKGNFPGRFSGRQFSNSRSEMNVSTLELGDSALYLCASSLSGQGSYNEQFFGPGTRLTVL.

There are many counts of this clonotype. V gene TRBV11-2 combines with J gene TRBJ2-7, with 7 positions matching TRBD1. The CDR3 sequence is 12 residues long. Germline values: CDR1 SGHAT, CDR2 FQNNGV. V was clipped by 5 bases and J by 5 bases; unmatched bases: 3. As DNA, the CDR3 is TGTGCCAGCAGCCGCGACAGGGACGAGCAGTACTTC. Its protein is CASSRDRDEQYF.

This clonotype is termed medium-sized. A junction boundary mismatches the germline segment, possibly from a read error. The rearrangement uses TRBV7-7 and TRBJ2-7; perhaps TRBD1 as D (6 bases). The CDR3 consists of 16 residues. CDR1 SSHAT and CDR2 FNYEAQ come from the germline V gene (reference sequence). This CDR3 is CASSLAPTGNSYEQYF. CDR3 coding DNA: TGTGCTAGCAGCTTAGCCCCGACAGGAAATTCCTACGAGCAGTACTTC. Full variable domain (rest looked up from reference TRBV7-7 and TRBJ2-7): GAGVSQSPRYKVTKRGQDVTLRCDPISSHATLYWYQQALGQGPEFLTYFNYEAQPDKSGLPSDRFSAERPEGSISTLTIQRTEQRDSAMYRCASSLAPTGNSYEQYFGPGTRLTVT.

The rearrangement joins TRBV6-6 to TRBJ2-1; 10 bases are shared with TRBD2. Trimming at V came to 2 bases and at J to 5 bases, leaving 6 bases not matched to a gene. The CDR3 length is 16 residues. The germline gives CDR1 MNHNY, CDR2 SVGAGI (reference sequence). The CDR3 reads CASSYLPAGGDNEQFF. DNA for the CDR3: TGTGCCAGCAGTTACCTTCCAGCGGGAGGGGACAATGAGCAGTTCTTC.

The chain uses TRBV12-3 or TRBV12-4 and TRBJ2-2; D gene uncertain. Trimming shortened V by 2 bases and J by 0 bases, and 10 bases separated the two germline ends. The CDR3 has 16 amino acids. The CDR3 loop is CASSLLNPTNTGELFF. The DNA for the CDR3 is TGTGCCAGCAGTTTATTGAACCCTACGAACACCGGGGAGCTGTTTTTT.

This sequence joins TRBV20-1 and TRBJ2-5; 11 bases are a match to TRBD2. The J call is in doubt because the DNA end fits TRBJ2-1 better. This CDR3 is 16 amino acids long. Germline V gene lookup returns CDR1 DFQATT and CDR2 SNEGSKA (reference sequence). The CDR3 sequence: CSARGTSGSLYNEQFF. The CDR3 bases are TGCAGTGCTAGGGGAACTAGCGGGAGTTTATACAATGAGCAGTTCTTC.

There are a few counts of this clonotype. The chain combines TRBV9 with TRBJ1-1, with 8 bases fitting TRBD1. Germline loops: CDR1 SGDLS, CDR2 YYNGEE. The J segment lost 0 bases and the V segment lost 3 bases, leaving 7 bases of the junction unmatched. The length of the CDR3 is 16 residues. CDR3 nucleotide sequence: TGTGCCAGCAGCGCCATGCCAGGGGGCTTGAACACTGAAGCTTTCTTT. As protein: CASSAMPGGLNTEAFF.